This passage covers 15 T cell receptor beta chains from one sample sequenced in a study of cytomegalovirus exposure and HLA in healthy donors. This PCR relied on a set of 60 Vbeta primers and 13 Jbeta primers. Only in-frame clones appear in the TCRdb table, and some are missing; sequencing was by immunoSEQ multiplex PCR. The data hold fewer than 150,000 clones, with 60% to 80% observed a single time. Sample: PBMCs. These TCRs come from a woman aged 45-65 years in good health and CMV-seronegative.

There are a few counts of this clone. The rearrangement uses TRBV7-9 and TRBJ1-1; unclear D gene. Germline lookup yields CDR1 SEHNR and CDR2 FQNEAQ (reference sequence). V was shortened by 0 bases and J by 8 bases, with 4 bases between the two germline ends. The CDR3 contains 11 residues. CDR3 DNA sequence: TGTGCCAGCAGCTTAGCACAGGAAGCTTTCTTT. Residues: CASSLAQEAFF.

This clone has more than one count but fewer than ten. This sequence joins TRBV5-1 and TRBJ1-6; no clear D. There are 20 residues in the CDR3. Germline lookup yields CDR1 SGHRS and CDR2 YFSETQ. V lost 4 bases and J lost 0, with 23 bases in between. As DNA, the CDR3 is TGCGCCAGCAGCCTCCGGGGTACGGGATTTGGGAGCTCCTATAATTCACCCCTCCACTTT. Its translation: CASSLRGTGFGSSYNSPLHF.

The chain combines TRBV5-4 with TRBJ2-5; tentative D call: TRBD1 (6 bases). Trimming removed 5 bases from V and 1 base from J, with 12 bases in between. The germline gives CDR1 SGHNT, CDR2 YYREEE (reference sequence). The CDR3 spans 14 residues. CDR3 nucleotide sequence: TGTGCCAGCAGTTCACCAGGGGCCCAAGAGACCCAGTACTTC. Translated: CASSSPGAQETQYF.

The chain joins TRBV10-3 to TRBJ2-7; D ambiguous. V lost 2 bases and J lost 0, with 5 bases in between. The CDR3 runs to 13 residues. CDR1 and CDR2 from the germline V gene are ENHRY and SYGVKD. The CDR3 nucleotides are TGTGCCATCAGTGAGACCGGCTCCTACGAGCAGTACTTC. Its translation: CAISETGSYEQYF.

V is TRBV28 and J is TRBJ2-7, with D possibly matching TRBD1 (5 bases). The CDR3 sequence is 13 residues long. CDR1 and CDR2 (germline): MDHEN, SYDVKM. Trimming left V 1 base short and J 2 bases short, with 6 bases between. CDR3 sequence (DNA): TGTGCCAGCAGTTTATCGGACACCTACGAGCAGTACTTC. This gives the protein CASSLSDTYEQYF.

The CDR3 DNA sequence: TGTGCCGGCGGACAGGGCAGAGAAAAACTGTTTTTT. It codes for CAGGQGREKLFF. The rearrangement uses TRBV2 and TRBJ1-4, with 8 bases matching TRBD1. The CDR3 contains 12 residues. The trim removed 11 bases at V and 8 bases at J, leaving 7 bases unmatched. The V gene's germline CDR1 is SNHLY and CDR2 FYNNEI. The full variable domain, its missing parts supplied by reference TRBV2 and TRBJ1-4, is EPEVTQTPSHQVTQMGQEVILRCVPISNHLYFYWYRQILGQKVEFLVSFYNNEISEKSEIFDDQFSVERPDGSNFTLKIRSTKLEDSAMYFCAGGQGREKLFFGSGTQLSVL.

The chain uses TRBV5-1 and TRBJ2-1, with D maybe TRBD2 (7 bases). Germline V gene lookup returns CDR1 SGHRS and CDR2 YFSETQ. Trimming cost V 0 bases and J 4 bases, with 14 bases left between them. The CDR3 contains 16 residues. The CDR3 region is CASSLEQGGFYNEQFF. CDR3 in DNA: TGCGCCAGCAGCTTGGAACAGGGAGGGTTTTACAATGAGCAGTTCTTC.

The CDR3 DNA follows: TGTGCCATCCCCATACGACTATTACCAGACGGGGGCTACACCTTC. It codes for CAIPIRLLPDGGYTF. The chain joins TRBV10-3 to TRBJ1-2; D remains ambiguous. Germline assignment: CDR1 ENHRY and CDR2 SYGVKD. This CDR3 contains 15 residues. V dropped 8 bases and J dropped 8 bases, with 24 bases sitting between them.

The CDR3 nucleotides are TGTGCCAGCAGCTTAGGACAGACAACTAATGAAAAACTGTTTTTT. Protein product: CASSLGQTTNEKLFF. The chain combines TRBV5-8 with TRBJ1-4, with D possibly matching TRBD1 (6 bases). CDR1 SGHTS and CDR2 YDEGEE come from the germline V gene. Trimming stripped 2 bases from V and 0 bases from J, with 8 bases between. The CDR3 covers 15 residues.

This clone appeared once. The rearrangement links TRBV27 to TRBJ2-5; TRBD2 matches 8 bases. Matching the DNA end better, TRBJ2-7 makes the J call doubtful. Germline values: CDR1 MNHEY, CDR2 SMNVEV (reference sequence). The CDR3 sequence is 15 residues long. The CDR3 spells CASRPTGGPLYEQYF. The CDR3 DNA reads TGTGCCAGCAGGCCGACGGGGGGGCCGTTGTACGAGCAGTACTTC.

CDR3 region: CASSPLTSTDTQYF. For the CDR3, the DNA is TGTGCCAGCAGCCCCCTGACTAGCACAGATACGCAGTATTTT. The chain uses TRBV7-9 and TRBJ2-3; no clear D gene. Trimming took 5 bases from V and 0 from J, leaving 9 bases between them. Looked up from germline, CDR1 is SEHNR and CDR2 is FQNEAQ (reference sequence). This CDR3 region has 14 residues.

J is TRBJ1-2 and V is TRBV7-9; the D gene is possibly TRBD1 (5 bases). Per germline, CDR1 SEHNR and CDR2 FQNEAQ (reference sequence). The V end lost 2 bases, the J end lost 8 bases, and 21 bases lay between the germline ends. The CDR3 spans 16 residues. The CDR3 reads CASSLSQATEVGGYTF. CDR3 in DNA: TGTGCCAGCAGCTTATCTCAAGCGACAGAGGTTGGAGGCTACACCTTC. The complete variable domain, with remaining parts taken from reference TRBV7-9 and TRBJ1-2, reads DTGVSQNPRHKITKRGQNVTFRCDPISEHNRLYWYRQTLGQGPEFLTYFQNEAQLEKSRLLSDRFSAERPKGSFSTLEIQRTEQGDSAMYLCASSLSQATEVGGYTFGSGTRLTVV.

The chain combines TRBV6-4 with TRBJ2-5; D is ambiguous. The CDR3 loop spans 15 amino acids. Per the germline V gene, CDR1 is MRHNA and CDR2 is SNTAGT. V was shortened by 3 bases and J by 1 base, with 12 bases between the two germline ends. CDR3 protein: CASSESTGGQETQYF. The DNA of the CDR3 is TGTGCCAGCAGTGAGTCCACTGGCGGCCAAGAGACCCAGTACTTC.

The chain has TRBV6-4 and TRBJ2-3; 7 positions match TRBD2. Germline CDR1 is MRHNA and CDR2 is SNTAGT. This CDR3 contains 14 residues. The ends lost 7 bases at V and 0 bases at J; junction bases unmatched: 4. This CDR3 is CASKLAASTDTQYF. CDR3 sequence (DNA): TGTGCCAGCAAGCTAGCGGCTAGCACAGATACGCAGTATTTT.

V usage is TRBV19 and J usage is TRBJ1-3; D is perhaps TRBD1 (5 bases). V gave up 6 bases and J gave up 0 bases, with 9 bases separating them. The CDR3 is 14 residues long. Germline CDR1 is LNHDA and CDR2 is SQIVND (reference sequence). CDR3: CASSQTGSGNTIYF. DNA of the CDR3: TGTGCCAGTAGCCAAACAGGCTCTGGAAACACCATATATTTT.